This record concerns one TCR beta chain sequence. In the authors' methods: Amplifying reference gene primers gave estimates of nucleated cell counts. Assay used: immunoSEQ multiplex PCR; TCRdb lists only in-frame clones, some missing. From that table come the V and J calls and clone size; the DNA was used to work out D and trimming. The sample has approximately 390,000 clones, roughly 90% seen once. The CDR3 totals 16 residues. The V end lost 2 bases, the J end lost 4 bases, and 17 bases lay between the germline ends. Germline-derived CDR1 and CDR2 are MNHEY and SVGEGT. These data originate in a study of blood T cell repertoires in COVID-19. The wider study: Both acute and convalescent COVID-19 samples were obtained from the United States, Italy and Spain. T cells, B-cell-depleted T cells, or PBMCs provided the cDNA or gDNA that served as material.

The chain couples TRBV6-2 or TRBV6-3 to TRBJ1-2; the D is unclear. The source is a man younger than 30 with active or convalescent COVID-19. Material for sequencing was peripheral blood. The CDR3 loop is CASSYGTVEVVYGYTF. CDR3 sequence (DNA): TGTGCCAGCAGTTACGGTACAGTAGAAGTGGTCTATGGCTACACCTTC.